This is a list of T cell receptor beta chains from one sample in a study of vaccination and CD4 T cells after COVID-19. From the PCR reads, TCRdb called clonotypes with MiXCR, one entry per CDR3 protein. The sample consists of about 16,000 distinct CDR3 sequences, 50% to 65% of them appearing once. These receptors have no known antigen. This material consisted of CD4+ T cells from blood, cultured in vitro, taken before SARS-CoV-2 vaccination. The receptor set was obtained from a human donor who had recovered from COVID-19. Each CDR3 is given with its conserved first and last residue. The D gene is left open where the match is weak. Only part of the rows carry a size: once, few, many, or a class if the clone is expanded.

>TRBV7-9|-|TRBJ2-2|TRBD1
CASTTTAQGASTGELFF
TGTGCCAGCACCACGACCGCGCAGGGGGCTAGCACCGGGGAGCTGTTTTTT
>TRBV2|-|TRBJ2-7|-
CASSESQGLQQYF
TGTGCCAGCAGCGAGAGTCAGGGTCTTCAGCAGTACTTC
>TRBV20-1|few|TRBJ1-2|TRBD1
CSPPGDRVRDGYTF
TGCAGTCCCCCCGGGGACAGGGTGAGAGATGGCTACACCTTC
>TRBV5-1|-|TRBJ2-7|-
CASSLTSSHEQYF
TGCGCCAGCAGCTTGACCAGTTCCCACGAGCAGTACTTC
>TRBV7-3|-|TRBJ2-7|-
CASSRKGSSYEQYF
TGTGCCAGCAGCCGGAAGGGGAGCTCCTACGAGCAGTACTTC
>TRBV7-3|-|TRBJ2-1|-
CASSPTIGGEQFF
TGTGCCAGCAGCCCCACGATAGGCGGAGAGCAGTTCTTC
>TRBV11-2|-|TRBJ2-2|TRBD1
CASIETVGTGFGELFF
TGTGCCAGCATCGAGACTGTTGGGACAGGGTTCGGGGAGCTGTTTTTT
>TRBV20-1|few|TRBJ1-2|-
CSAREGPWGTGASDTF
-
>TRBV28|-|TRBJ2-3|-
CASSSDADTQYF
TGTGCCAGCAGTTCCGACGCAGATACGCAGTATTTT
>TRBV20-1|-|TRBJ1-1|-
CSASRGGRTEAFF
TGCAGTGCGAGCCGGGGCGGTAGGACTGAAGCTTTCTTT
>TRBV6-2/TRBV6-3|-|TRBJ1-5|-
CASSYGREPQHF
TGTGCCAGCAGTTACGGGAGGGAGCCCCAGCATTTT
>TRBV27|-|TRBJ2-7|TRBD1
CASRGQNGYEQCF
TGTGCCAGCAGGGGACAGAATGGCTACGAGCAGTGCTTC
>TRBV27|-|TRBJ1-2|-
CASSRQDNYGYTF
TGTGCCAGCAGCAGACAGGATAACTATGGCTACACCTTC
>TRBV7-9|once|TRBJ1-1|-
CASSSRGERAFF
TGTGCCAGCAGTTCCAGGGGTGAGCGTGCTTTCTTT
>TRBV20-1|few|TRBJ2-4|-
CSADGTLGNIQYF
TGCAGTGCGGACGGGACCCTTGGGAACATTCAGTACTTC
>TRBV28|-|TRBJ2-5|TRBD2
CATALATSLAGETQYF
TGTGCCACCGCCCTCGCGACTAGCCTAGCGGGGGAGACCCAGTACTTC
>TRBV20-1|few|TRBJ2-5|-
CSAPLKATQYF
TGCAGTGCCCCTCTTAAGGCGACCCAGTACTTC
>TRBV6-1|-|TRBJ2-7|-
CASRRTASYEQYF
TGTGCCAGCAGAAGGACAGCTTCCTACGAGCAGTACTTC
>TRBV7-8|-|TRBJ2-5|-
CASSLSGLQETQYF
TGTGCCAGCAGCTTGTCTGGACTGCAAGAGACCCAGTACTTC
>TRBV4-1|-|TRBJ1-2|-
CASSQARLANYGYTF
TGCGCCAGCAGCCAAGCGAGGCTAGCTAACTATGGCTACACCTTC
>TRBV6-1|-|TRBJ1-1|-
CASSRRGVQGVGEAFF
TGTGCCAGCAGTCGCCGAGGGGTACAAGGGGTCGGGGAAGCTTTCTTT
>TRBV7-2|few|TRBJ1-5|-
CASSLRAVRGPQPQHF
TGTGCCAGCAGCTTACGGGCAGTGAGAGGACCGCAGCCCCAGCATTTT
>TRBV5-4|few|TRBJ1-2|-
CASSLDIYGYTF
TGTGCCAGCAGCCTAGACATTTATGGCTACACCTTC
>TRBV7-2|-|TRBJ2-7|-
CASSFGSYEQYF
TGTGCCAGCAGCTTCGGATCTTACGAGCAGTACTTC
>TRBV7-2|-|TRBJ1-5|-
CASSLRGQPQHF
TGTGCCAGCAGCTTAAGAGGGCAGCCCCAGCATTTT
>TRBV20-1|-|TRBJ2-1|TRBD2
CSAAPRAGGPFDNEQFF
TGCAGTGCCGCACCCCGAGCGGGAGGGCCGTTTGACAATGAGCAGTTCTTC
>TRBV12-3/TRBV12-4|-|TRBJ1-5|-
CASSTGTELSPQHF
TGTGCCAGCAGTACCGGGACTGAGCTATCGCCCCAGCATTTT
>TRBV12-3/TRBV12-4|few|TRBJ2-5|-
CASSYGGQWGTQYF
TGTGCCAGCAGCTACGGCGGCCAGTGGGGGACCCAGTACTTC
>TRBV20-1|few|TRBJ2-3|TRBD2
CSAREPPRVGTSGRVMTDTQYF
TGCAGTGCTAGAGAGCCCCCAAGGGTCGGGACTAGCGGGAGGGTGATGACAGATACGCAGTATTTT
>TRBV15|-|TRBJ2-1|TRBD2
CATSRDLGDGRGEQFF
TGTGCCACCAGCAGAGATCTCGGGGACGGGAGGGGTGAGCAGTTCTTC
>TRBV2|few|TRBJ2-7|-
CASSGGSLSYEQYF
TGTGCCAGCAGTGGGGGGTCCCTCTCCTACGAGCAGTACTTC
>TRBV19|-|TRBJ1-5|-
CASSNSGFGQYQPQHF
TGTGCCAGTAGCAACTCAGGGTTCGGACAGTACCAGCCCCAGCATTTT